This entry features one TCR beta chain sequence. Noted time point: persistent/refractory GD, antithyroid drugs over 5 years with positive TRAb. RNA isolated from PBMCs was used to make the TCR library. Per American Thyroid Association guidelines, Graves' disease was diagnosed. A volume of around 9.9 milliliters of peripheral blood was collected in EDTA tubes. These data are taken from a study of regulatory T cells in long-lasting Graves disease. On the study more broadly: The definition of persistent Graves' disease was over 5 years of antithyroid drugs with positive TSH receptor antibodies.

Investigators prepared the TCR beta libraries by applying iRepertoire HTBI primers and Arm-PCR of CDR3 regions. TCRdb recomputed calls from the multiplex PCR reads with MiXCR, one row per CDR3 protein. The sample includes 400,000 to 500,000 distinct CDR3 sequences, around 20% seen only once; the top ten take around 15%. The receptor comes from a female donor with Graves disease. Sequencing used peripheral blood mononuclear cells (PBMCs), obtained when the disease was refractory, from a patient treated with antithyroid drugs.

The CDR3 loop is CASRGGESPYNEQFF. In DNA form, the CDR3 reads TGTGCCAGCAGGGGGGGCGAGAGTCCCTACAATGAGCAGTTCTTC. This chain links TRBV2 with TRBJ2-1; perhaps D is TRBD1 or TRBD2 (6 bases each). This CDR3 has 15 amino acids. The germline gives CDR1 SNHLY, CDR2 FYNNEI. Between the trimmed V and J ends, which lost 6 bases and 2 bases, there was a span of 14 bases.